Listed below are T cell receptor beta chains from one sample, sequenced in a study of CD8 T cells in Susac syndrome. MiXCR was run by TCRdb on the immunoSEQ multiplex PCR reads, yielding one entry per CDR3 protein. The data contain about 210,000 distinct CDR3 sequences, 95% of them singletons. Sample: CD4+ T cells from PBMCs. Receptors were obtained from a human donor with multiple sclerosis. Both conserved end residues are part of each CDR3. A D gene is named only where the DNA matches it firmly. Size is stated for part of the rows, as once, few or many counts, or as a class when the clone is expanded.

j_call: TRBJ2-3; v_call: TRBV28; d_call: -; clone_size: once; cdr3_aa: CASSLAAPMDTQYF; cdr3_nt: TGTGCCAGCAGTTTGGCTGCCCCGATGGATACGCAGTATTTT
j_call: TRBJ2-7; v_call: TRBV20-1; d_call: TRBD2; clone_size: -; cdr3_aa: CSANPGTSASYEQYF; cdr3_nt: TGCAGTGCAAACCCCGGGACTAGCGCATCCTACGAGCAGTACTTC
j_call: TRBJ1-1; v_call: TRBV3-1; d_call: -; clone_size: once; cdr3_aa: CASSDYDRNTEAFF; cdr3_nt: TGTGCCAGCAGCGATTACGACAGGAACACTGAAGCTTTCTTT
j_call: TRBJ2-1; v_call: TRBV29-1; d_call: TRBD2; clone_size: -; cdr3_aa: CSVSGRYNEQFF; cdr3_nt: TGCAGCGTTAGCGGGAGGTACAATGAGCAGTTCTTC
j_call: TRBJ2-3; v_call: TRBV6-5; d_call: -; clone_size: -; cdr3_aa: CATRPRGRRTDTQYF; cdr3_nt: TGTGCCACCAGGCCCCGAGGCAGACGCACAGATACGCAGTATTTT
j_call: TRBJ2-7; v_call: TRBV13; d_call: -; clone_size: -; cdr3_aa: CASSLGRAYEQYF; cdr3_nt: TGTGCCAGCAGCTTAGGCAGGGCCTACGAGCAGTACTTC
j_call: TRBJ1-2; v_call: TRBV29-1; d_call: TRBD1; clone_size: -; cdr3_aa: CSVAQGAIPNNYGYTF; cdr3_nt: TGCAGCGTTGCGCAGGGGGCGATCCCCAATAACTATGGCTACACCTTC
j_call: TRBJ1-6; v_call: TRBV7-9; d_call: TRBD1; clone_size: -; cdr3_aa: CASSLDRGMYSPLHF; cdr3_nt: TGTGCCAGCAGCCTCGACAGGGGGATGTATTCACCCCTCCACTTT
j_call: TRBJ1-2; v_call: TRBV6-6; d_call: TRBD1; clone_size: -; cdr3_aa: CASSYSGTENHGYTF; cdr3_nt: TGTGCCAGCAGTTACTCCGGGACAGAAAACCATGGCTACACCTTC
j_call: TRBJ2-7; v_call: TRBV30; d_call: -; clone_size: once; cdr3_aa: CAWSPGIAYEQYF; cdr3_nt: TGTGCCTGGAGTCCGGGGATTGCCTACGAGCAGTACTTC
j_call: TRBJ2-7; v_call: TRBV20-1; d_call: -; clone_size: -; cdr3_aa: CSAEELVSYEQYF; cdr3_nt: TGCAGTGCCGAGGAACTAGTAAGCTACGAGCAGTACTTC
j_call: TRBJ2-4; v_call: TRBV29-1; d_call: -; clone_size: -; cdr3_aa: CSVHDRKNIQYF; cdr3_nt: TGCAGCGTTCACGACAGGAAAAACATTCAGTACTTC
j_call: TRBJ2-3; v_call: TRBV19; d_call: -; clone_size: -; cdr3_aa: CASSIALVDTDTQYF; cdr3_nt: TGTGCCAGTAGTATAGCACTCGTTGACACAGATACGCAGTATTTT
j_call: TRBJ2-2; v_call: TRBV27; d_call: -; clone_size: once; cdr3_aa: CASRLSGGGELFF; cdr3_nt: TGTGCCAGCAGGCTTAGCGGCGGCGGGGAGCTGTTTTTT
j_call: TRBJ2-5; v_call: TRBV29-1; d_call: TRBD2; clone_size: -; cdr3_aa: CSVSAAGGRETQYF; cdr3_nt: TGCAGCGTATCGGCAGCGGGAGGGCGGGAGACCCAGTACTTC
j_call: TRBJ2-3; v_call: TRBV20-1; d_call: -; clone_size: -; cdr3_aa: CSARDLLTDTQYF; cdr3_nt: TGCAGTGCTAGAGATTTGCTAACAGATACGCAGTATTTT
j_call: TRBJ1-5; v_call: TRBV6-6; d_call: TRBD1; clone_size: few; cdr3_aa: CASSYRDSNQPQHF; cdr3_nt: TGTGCCAGCAGTTATCGGGACAGTAATCAGCCCCAGCATTTT
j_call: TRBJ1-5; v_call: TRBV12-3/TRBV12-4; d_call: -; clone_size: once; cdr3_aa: CASSYIDSPNQPQHF; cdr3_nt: TGTGCCAGCAGTTATATCGACAGCCCCAATCAGCCCCAGCATTTT
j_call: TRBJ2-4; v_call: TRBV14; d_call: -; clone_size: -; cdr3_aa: CASSQDLGAIRYF; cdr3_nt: TGTGCCAGCAGCCAAGATTTGGGGGCGATTAGGTACTTC
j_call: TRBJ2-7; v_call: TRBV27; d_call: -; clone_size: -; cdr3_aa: CASRSHYEQYF; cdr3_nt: TGTGCCAGCAGATCACATTACGAGCAGTACTTC
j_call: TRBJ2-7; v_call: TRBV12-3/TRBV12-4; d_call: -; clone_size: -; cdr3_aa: CASSRGDRSYEQYF; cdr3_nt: TGTGCCAGCAGTAGGGGGGACCGATCCTACGAGCAGTACTTC
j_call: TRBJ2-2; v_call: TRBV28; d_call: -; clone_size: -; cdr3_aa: CASSSPGQANTGELFF; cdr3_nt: TGTGCCAGCAGTTCCCCCGGCCAGGCGAACACCGGGGAGCTGTTTTTT